Below, 23 T cell receptor beta chains from the same sample are listed, as sequenced in a study of beta chain features in type 1 diabetes. As every portion of the isolated RNA was reverse transcribed, the sequencing read expressed TCRB transcripts. The repertoire was sequenced with immunoSEQ multiplex PCR; TCRdb's copy has only in-frame clones and lacks some. The sample shows roughly 180,000 clones, around an eighth of them seen only once. Sequences were obtained from central memory CD4+ T cells from blood. These TCRs come from a woman younger than 35 in good health.

The chain couples TRBV29-1 to TRBJ2-3; a possible D gene is TRBD1 (5 bases). CDR3 size: 12 residues. Germline CDR1 SQVTM, CDR2 ANQGSEA. Trimming cost V 4 bases and J 6 bases, with 11 bases left between them. The CDR3 here is CSVGRDGDTQYF. The CDR3 coding sequence is TGCAGCGTTGGCAGGGATGGGGATACGCAGTATTTT.

The CDR3 nucleotides are TGTGCCAGCACCTACGGGGGTCGAAACTACGAGCAGTACTTC. Encoded protein: CASTYGGRNYEQYF. The chain couples TRBV2 to TRBJ2-7; TRBD2 might be the D (6 bases). The CDR3 covers 14 residues. The V end was cut by 7 bases, the J end by 3 bases, with 16 bases between. CDR1 and CDR2 from the germline V gene are SNHLY and FYNNEI.

The J gene is TRBJ2-2, the V gene TRBV29-1; 10 nucleotides line up with TRBD2. Unmatched junction bases numbered 8, after V lost 7 bases and J lost 0 bases. CDR1 and CDR2 from the germline V gene are SQVTM and ANQGSEA. This CDR3 spans 16 amino acids. The CDR3 region is CSALIGTSANTGELFF. For the CDR3, the DNA is TGCAGCGCCCTAATCGGGACTAGCGCGAACACCGGGGAGCTGTTTTTT.

This clone occurred a few times. The chain couples TRBV9 to TRBJ2-1, with 9 positions matching TRBD2. CDR1 and CDR2 (germline): SGDLS, YYNGEE. This CDR3 contains 15 residues. With V trimmed by 0 bases and J by 4 bases, 2 bases remained unmatched. The CDR3 DNA sequence: TGTGCCAGCAGCGTAGCGCTAGCGGGGTACAATGAGCAGTTCTTC. This codes for CASSVALAGYNEQFF.

This clone was observed a few times. J is TRBJ2-7 and V is TRBV27, with 8 nucleotides matching TRBD1. CDR3 length: 15 amino acids. With V trimmed by 7 bases and J by 7 bases, 15 bases remained unmatched. CDR1 is MNHEY and CDR2 is SMNVEV in the germline V gene (reference sequence). The CDR3 loop is CASNHRDRFVGEQYF. The CDR3, as DNA: TGTGCCAGCAACCACAGGGACAGGTTCGTAGGGGAGCAGTACTTC.

The chain is built from TRBV6-5 and TRBJ1-2; D remains ambiguous. This CDR3 region has 13 residues. The V end lost 6 bases, the J end lost 3 bases, and 11 bases lay between the germline ends. Germline V gene lookup returns CDR1 MNHEY and CDR2 SVGAGI. The CDR3 DNA follows: TGTGCCAGCAGCCCTCTTTATGACTATGGCTACACCTTC. Its translation is CASSPLYDYGYTF.

J is TRBJ1-1 and V is TRBV7-9, with no clear D. The CDR3 length is 14 residues. V lost 1 base and J lost 1, with 7 bases in between. Per the germline V gene, CDR1 is SEHNR and CDR2 is FQNEAQ (reference sequence). The CDR3 sequence: CASSLETENTEAFF. As DNA, the CDR3 is TGTGCCAGCAGCTTAGAAACAGAGAACACTGAAGCTTTCTTT.

This clone was found a few times. This chain joins TRBV9 and TRBJ2-1; D is unresolved. Germline V lookup: CDR1 SGDLS, CDR2 YYNGEE. V gave up 0 bases and J gave up 6 bases, with 10 bases separating them. The CDR3 sequence is 14 residues long. The CDR3 reads CASSVATGLNEQFF. DNA for the CDR3: TGTGCCAGCAGCGTAGCTACTGGGCTCAATGAGCAGTTCTTC.

This clone showed up just a few times. The chain uses TRBV19 and TRBJ2-7; the D gene is possibly TRBD2 (6 bases). This CDR3 has 12 residues. V was pared by 8 bases and J by 6 bases, with 14 bases between. Germline V gives CDR1 LNHDA, CDR2 SQIVND (reference sequence). The CDR3 loop is CASGTYRTEQYF. Written as DNA, the CDR3 is TGTGCCAGTGGGACTTACAGGACCGAGCAGTACTTC.

This clone was recorded a few times. V usage is TRBV11-2 and J usage is TRBJ1-2; D is possibly TRBD1 (5 bases). The germline V and J ends were trimmed by 1 base and 4 bases, with 22 bases remaining between them. The CDR3 has 18 residues. Germline V CDR1 and CDR2: SGHAT, FQNNGV. Here the CDR3 reads CASSLVWAGSWGSYGYTF. DNA for the CDR3: TGTGCCAGCAGCTTAGTTTGGGCAGGGTCTTGGGGCTCCTATGGCTACACCTTC.

The genes are TRBV28 and TRBJ2-1; 7 bases fit TRBD2. The CDR3 spans 15 residues. The V segment lost 10 bases and the J segment 9 bases; nucleotides outside the gene matches: 18. CDR1 and CDR2 (germline): MDHEN, SYDVKM. CDR3 in DNA: TGTGCCACCTCGATAGGCGGGAGTGGGGTAGGTGAGCAGTTCTTC. Its protein is CATSIGGSGVGEQFF. Full variable domain (remainder filled in from reference TRBV28 and TRBJ2-1): DVKVTQSSRYLVKRTGEKVFLECVQDMDHENMFWYRQDPGLGLRLIYFSYDVKMKEKGDIPEGYSVSREKKERFSLILESASTNQTSMYLCATSIGGSGVGEQFFGPGTRLTVL.

The chain couples TRBV11-2 to TRBJ2-1, with 8 positions matching TRBD2. This CDR3 contains 16 residues. CDR1 is SGHAT and CDR2 is FQNNGV in the germline V gene. With 3 bases clipped from V and 8 bases from J, the junction kept 12 bases outside the gene matches. In nucleotides, the CDR3 is TGTGCCAGCAGCTTTGGAGCGGGGGCCTTTCGGGATGAGCAGTTCTTC. Amino acid sequence: CASSFGAGAFRDEQFF.

This clone was seen a few times. The rearrangement uses TRBV28 and TRBJ1-2, with 8 bases fitting TRBD1. Unmatched junction bases numbered 1, after V lost 3 bases and J lost 4 bases. This CDR3 contains 13 residues. CDR1 MDHEN and CDR2 SYDVKM come from the germline V gene. CDR3 nucleotide sequence: TGTGCCAGCAGTTTGGACAGGGCCTATGGCTACACCTTC. This encodes CASSLDRAYGYTF.

This clone was detected a few times. This chain links TRBV18 with TRBJ2-2, with D possibly matching TRBD1 (5 bases). V lost 3 bases and J 7 bases, leaving 15 bases between the germline ends. CDR1 and CDR2 from the germline V gene are KGHSH and LQKENI. The CDR3 covers 15 residues. The CDR3 spells CASSPAGRNDGELFF. CDR3 bases: TGTGCCAGCTCACCGGCAGGGCGTAATGACGGGGAGCTGTTTTTT.

The chain has TRBV7-9 and TRBJ1-5, with D tentatively TRBD1 (5 bases). The CDR3 runs 13 residues. CDR1 and CDR2 (germline): SEHNR, FQNEAQ (reference sequence). V was trimmed by 7 bases and J by 7 bases, leaving 14 bases between them. The CDR3 DNA is TGTGCCAGCACCACTCTCGGGGGGCAGCCCCAGCATTTT. Its protein is CASTTLGGQPQHF.

This clone appeared a few times. The chain has TRBV5-1 and TRBJ2-2, with TRBD1 identical over 10 bases. V gave up 0 bases and J gave up 5 bases; unmatched junction bases: 1. The CDR3 contains 15 residues. Looked up from germline, CDR1 is SGHRS and CDR2 is YFSETQ. CDR3 residues: CASSLVGQGTGELFF. The CDR3 DNA reads as TGCGCCAGCAGCTTGGTGGGACAGGGGACCGGGGAGCTGTTTTTT.

This clone came up a few times. V is TRBV6-5 and J is TRBJ2-7, with TRBD1 identical over 7 bases. The CDR3 is made up of 14 amino acids. V shed 6 bases and J 0 bases; nucleotides not matched to a gene: 5. Germline V gives CDR1 MNHEY, CDR2 SVGAGI. In DNA form, the CDR3 reads TGTGCCAGCAGACGTGGGACAGACTCCTACGAGCAGTACTTC. Translating it yields CASRRGTDSYEQYF.

The V gene is TRBV4-3, the J gene TRBJ1-2; 8 positions match TRBD1. This CDR3 has 16 amino acids. Germline lookup yields CDR1 LGHNA and CDR2 YSLEER. With 1 base clipped from V and 2 bases from J, the junction kept 6 bases outside the gene matches. The chain's CDR3 is CASSQGQGRTNYGYTF. CDR3 DNA sequence: TGCGCCAGCAGCCAAGGACAGGGGCGAACCAACTATGGCTACACCTTC.

The sample holds a few counts of this clone. The chain carries TRBV6-1 and TRBJ2-1, with 8 bases that match TRBD1. CDR1 and CDR2 from the germline V gene are MNHNS and SASEGT. V gave up 5 bases and J gave up 7 bases; unmatched junction bases: 10. The CDR3 contains 15 residues. CDR3 sequence reads: CASSPPGGSQNEQFF. CDR3 nucleotides: TGTGCCAGCAGTCCCCCAGGGGGCAGTCAGAATGAGCAGTTCTTC.

This clone has just a few counts. The rearrangement links TRBV25-1 to TRBJ2-1; the D is unclear. This CDR3 comprises 14 residues. From germline, CDR1 is MGHDK and CDR2 SYGVNS. The V and J ends lost 5 bases and 5 bases respectively, with 13 bases between them. CDR3: CASSLSTPNNEQFF. The CDR3 DNA reads as TGTGCCAGCAGTCTCTCGACACCTAACAATGAGCAGTTCTTC. The whole variable domain, filled in from reference TRBV25-1 and TRBJ2-1, reads EADIYQTPRYLVIGTGKKITLECSQTMGHDKMYWYQQDPGMELHLIHYSYGVNSTEKGDLSSESTVSRIRTEHFPLTLESARPSHTSQYLCASSLSTPNNEQFFGPGTRLTVL.

The genes are TRBV7-2 and TRBJ1-5, with D uncertain. This CDR3 contains 15 residues. V was cut by 1 base and J by 7 bases, with 14 bases left in between. Germline V gives CDR1 SGHTA, CDR2 FQGNSA. CDR3 protein: CASSLDWVLRQPQHF. DNA for the CDR3: TGTGCCAGCAGCTTAGATTGGGTTCTGAGGCAGCCCCAGCATTTT.

The chain joins TRBV4-1 to TRBJ2-5, with 7 nucleotides matching TRBD2. V shed 0 bases, J shed 4 bases, and the junction held 14 bases outside the gene matches. Per the germline V gene, CDR1 is MGHRA and CDR2 is YSYEKL. The CDR3 runs to 18 residues. The CDR3 sequence: CASSQEGIASAGAETQYF. The CDR3 nucleotides read TGCGCCAGCAGCCAAGAGGGGATCGCCAGTGCGGGAGCAGAGACCCAGTACTTC.

This chain's CDR3 is CASSLGGLAGLTDTQYF. The CDR3 DNA sequence: TGTGCCAGCAGCTTAGGGGGACTAGCGGGGCTCACAGATACGCAGTATTTT. The V gene is TRBV7-2, the J gene TRBJ2-3, with TRBD2 identical over 13 bases. Germline V CDR1 and CDR2: SGHTA, FQGNSA. CDR3 length: 17 amino acids. V was pared by 1 base and J by 2 bases, with 3 bases of the junction left unmatched.